This note documents a single TCR beta chain sequence. Its cognate antigen is unknown. The germline V gene encodes CDR1 MDHEN and CDR2 SYDVKM. CDR3 length equals 14 residues. This entry comes from a study of T cells expressing NK-cell markers. In generating TCR beta cDNA, 5'RACE template switching with UMIs was used. TCRdb re-called the 5' RACE reads and shows each CDR3 protein once, DNA omitted. Across over 100,000 distinct CDR3 sequences, the top ten clones capture approximately 18% of the sample. Findings of the study overall: Leadership of the CD3+CD56-NKG2C+ fraction also belonged to these clonotypes in several donors.

The source of this sequence is a woman aged 18 to 69 in good health. Sequences were obtained from blood T cells: a sorted CD56 or NKG2C T cell subset, CD4+ or CD8+ T cells, or bulk PBMC T cells (not recorded which). The chain employs TRBV28 and TRBJ2-5; TCRdb's D call, TRBD2, is unchecked because there is no DNA. CDR3 amino acids: CASTLTSGSETQYF.